Following are 21 T cell receptor beta chains from one sample sequenced in a study of T-cell memory formation after mild COVID-19. TCRdb analysed the 5' RACE reads with MiXCR anew, one entry per CDR3 protein. The sample records more than 450,000 distinct CDR3 sequences, roughly 18% being singletons. The sequenced sample was PBMCs or a T cell subset sorted from them (not recorded which). All receptors derive from an adult woman who had mild COVID-19 (a few samples of this study predate the infection). Cell type and time point are not known.

The table lists this clonotype with a few counts. The chain couples TRBV25-1 to TRBJ2-7; D unresolved. The CDR3 has 11 amino acids. The ends were cut back, 3 bases at V and 5 bases at J, with 5 bases in the middle. The germline V gene has CDR1 MGHDK and CDR2 SYGVNS. CDR3 sequence (DNA): TGTGCCAGCAGTGATCTCCACGAGCAGTACTTC. This gives the protein CASSDLHEQYF.

The chain has TRBV27 and TRBJ2-6; 8 bases are a match to TRBD2. The V segment lost 3 bases and the J segment 4 bases; nucleotides outside the gene matches: 2. The CDR3 is made up of 15 amino acids. Per germline, CDR1 MNHEY and CDR2 SMNVEV (reference sequence). As DNA, the CDR3 is TGTGCCAGCAGTTTTGGCGGGAGGGGGGCCAACGTCCTGACTTTC. Protein product: CASSFGGRGANVLTF.

Many counts were recorded for this clonotype. The chain links TRBV5-1 to TRBJ1-1, with 7 bases lining up with TRBD1. J lost 1 base, V lost 0 bases, and 6 bases had no gene match. The CDR3 is 16 residues long. Germline V gene data show CDR1 as SGHRS and CDR2 as YFSETQ. CDR3 coding DNA: TGCGCCAGCAGCTTGGATGGACAGGTGAAGAACACTGAAGCTTTCTTT. It translates to CASSLDGQVKNTEAFF.

This chain connects TRBV12-3 or TRBV12-4 to TRBJ1-1; 11 positions match TRBD1. The CDR3 has 14 residues. The junction had 3 bases not matched to a gene; V was cut back by 5 bases and J by 4 bases. CDR3 nucleotide sequence: TGTGCCAGCAGTGGAGGGACAGGGGGCACTGAAGCTTTCTTT. Translation gives CASSGGTGGTEAFF.

This clonotype was seen more than once but under ten times. V and J are TRBV9 and TRBJ2-3, with TRBD2 matching over 8 bases. J was trimmed by 0 bases and V by 0 bases; bases with no gene match: 6. The length of the CDR3 is 17 residues. CDR1 SGDLS and CDR2 YYNGEE come from the germline V gene. The CDR3 DNA reads TGTGCCAGCAGCGTAGTAGGCGGGGGGTCTAGCACAGATACGCAGTATTTT. Translated: CASSVVGGGSSTDTQYF.

This clonotype was detected many times. The gene calls are TRBV12-3 or TRBV12-4 and TRBJ2-3, with 8 bases lining up with TRBD1. The CDR3 consists of 16 residues. Trimming cost V 4 bases and J 2 bases; bases outside gene matches: 8. This chain's CDR3 is CASSSQGQAFTDTQYF. CDR3 DNA: TGTGCCAGCAGTTCCCAGGGACAGGCTTTCACAGATACGCAGTATTTT.

This clonotype occurred a few times. The CDR3 bases are TGCGCCAGCAGCGTAGACCCCGAAACAGATACGCAGTATTTT. It encodes CASSVDPETDTQYF. The genes are TRBV5-1 and TRBJ2-3; D is unresolved. This CDR3 comprises 14 residues. Germline CDR1 SGHRS, CDR2 YFSETQ. With 4 bases removed from V and 3 bases from J, the gap between germline ends came to 12 bases.

This rearrangement joins TRBV5-1 to TRBJ2-1, with D maybe TRBD1 (6 bases). CDR1 and CDR2 (germline): SGHRS, YFSETQ. The CDR3 runs 16 residues. Trimming stripped 4 bases from V and 7 bases from J, with 21 bases between. CDR3 in amino acids: CASSVQWQAQGNEQFF. The CDR3 DNA reads TGCGCCAGCAGCGTTCAATGGCAGGCCCAGGGGAATGAGCAGTTCTTC.

V gene TRBV24-1 combines with J gene TRBJ1-1; D is uncertain. Germline assignment: CDR1 KGHDR and CDR2 SFDVKD. The CDR3 runs 13 residues. V was trimmed by 2 bases and J by 6 bases, leaving 9 bases between them. CDR3 coding DNA: TGTGCCACCAGTGATTCGGGGTTGGCTGAAGCTTTCTTT. Encoded protein: CATSDSGLAEAFF.

The V and J genes are TRBV9 and TRBJ2-2, with 12 bases fitting TRBD2. Unmatched junction bases numbered 4, after V lost 4 bases and J lost 6 bases. Germline V gene data show CDR1 as SGDLS and CDR2 as YYNGEE. The CDR3 extends over 15 amino acids. CDR3 nucleotides: TGTGCCAGCAGCCGACTAGCGGGAGCTCCCGGGGAGCTGTTTTTT. Translating it yields CASSRLAGAPGELFF. Filled out from reference TRBV9 and TRBJ2-2, the complete variable domain reads DSGVTQTPKHLITATGQRVTLRCSPRSGDLSVYWYQQSLDQGLQFLIQYYNGEERAKGNILERFSAQQFPDLHSELNLSSLELGDSALYFCASSRLAGAPGELFFGEGSRLTVL.

A few counts support this clonotype. The chain uses TRBV24-1 and TRBJ2-1; possibly TRBD1 for D (5 bases). Germline values: CDR1 KGHDR, CDR2 SFDVKD. Trimming removed 8 bases from V and 9 bases from J, with 13 bases in between. This CDR3 is built from 12 residues. The CDR3, as DNA: TGTGCCACCATGTCAGGGTCCGGTGAGCAGTTCTTC. Amino acid sequence: CATMSGSGEQFF.

The chain uses TRBV30 and TRBJ2-1; possibly TRBD2 for D (6 bases). The V and J ends lost 7 bases and 0 bases respectively, with 10 bases between them. The CDR3 runs 13 residues. The germline V gene encodes CDR1 GTSNPN and CDR2 SVGIG (reference sequence). The CDR3 sequence: CALTGSSYNEQFF. For the CDR3, the DNA is TGTGCCTTGACCGGGAGCTCCTACAATGAGCAGTTCTTC.

This clonotype showed up just a few times. V and J are TRBV27 and TRBJ2-1, with a possible D match to TRBD2 (6 bases). This CDR3 spans 15 amino acids. The V gene's germline CDR1 is MNHEY and CDR2 SMNVEV (reference sequence). Trimming shortened V by 1 base and J by 8 bases, and 15 bases separated the two germline ends. The CDR3 DNA sequence: TGTGCCAGCAGTTTATACGGGAGAGGGGAATATGAGCAGTTCTTC. This gives the protein CASSLYGRGEYEQFF.

This clonotype was recorded at least ten times. The chain recombines TRBV12-3 or TRBV12-4 with TRBJ2-2, with D unresolved. This CDR3 is 13 amino acids long. V was shortened by 3 bases and J by 4 bases, with 6 bases between the two germline ends. This CDR3 is CASSLGATGELFF. CDR3 nucleotides: TGTGCCAGCAGTTTGGGTGCCACCGGGGAGCTGTTTTTT.

The rearrangement uses TRBV20-1 and TRBJ2-7; D call uncertain. Trimming pared 2 bases from V and 4 bases from J, leaving 9 bases between. This CDR3 region has 12 residues. Germline loops: CDR1 DFQATT, CDR2 SNEGSKA (reference sequence). The CDR3 region is CSARSISYEQYF. CDR3 sequence (DNA): TGCAGTGCTAGATCAATAAGTTACGAGCAGTACTTC.

The V and J genes are TRBV12-3 or TRBV12-4 and TRBJ2-2; D may correspond to TRBD1 or TRBD2 (7 bases each). This CDR3 comprises 16 residues. Trimming removed 7 bases from V and 2 bases from J, with 17 bases in between. The CDR3 loop is CASTHQGGINTGELFF. In DNA, the CDR3 is TGTGCCAGCACCCACCAGGGGGGGATCAACACCGGGGAGCTGTTTTTT.

This chain uses TRBV4-1 with TRBJ2-1, with D perhaps TRBD1 or TRBD2 (5 bases each). Trimming stripped 9 bases from V and 4 bases from J, with 19 bases between. The CDR3 is 15 amino acids. Germline CDR1 reads MGHRA; CDR2 reads YSYEKL. The CDR3 nucleotides read TGCGCCAGGGGCCTCGGGGCCGAGAGGTACAATGAGCAGTTCTTC. It is translated as CARGLGAERYNEQFF.

This chain joins TRBV7-9 and TRBJ1-3; D ambiguous. The V gene lost 8 bases and the J gene lost 4 bases, with 12 bases spanning the gap. CDR1 and CDR2 (germline): SEHNR, FQNEAQ (reference sequence). The CDR3 runs 13 residues. CDR3 sequence reads: CASGPGSGNTIYF. Here the CDR3 DNA reads TGTGCCAGCGGCCCCGGTTCGGGAAACACCATATATTTT.

J is TRBJ1-2 and V is TRBV7-9, with TRBD1 matching over 7 bases. The J segment lost 4 bases and the V segment lost 8 bases, leaving 13 bases of the junction unmatched. Germline CDR1 is SEHNR and CDR2 is FQNEAQ (reference sequence). There are 15 residues in the CDR3. DNA for the CDR3: TGTGCCAGCTCCATGGGAGGGGGCCAGGGCTATGGCTACACCTTC. It translates to CASSMGGGQGYGYTF.

This sequence joins TRBV24-1 and TRBJ1-5; D gene uncertain. Germline loops: CDR1 KGHDR, CDR2 SFDVKD. V lost 1 base and J 10 bases, leaving 10 bases between the germline ends. This CDR3 is built from 13 residues. The CDR3 DNA reads TGTGCCACCAGTGATTTTGGGGAAAAACCCCAGCATTTT. This gives the protein CATSDFGEKPQHF.

The genes are TRBV7-3 and TRBJ2-2; 7 nucleotides align to TRBD2. Germline lookup yields CDR1 SGHTA and CDR2 FQGTGA. Trimming removed 5 bases from V and 13 bases from J; junction bases left unmatched: 16. This CDR3 has 15 residues. The CDR3 sequence is CASSASGGLAEGLFF. CDR3 nucleotide sequence: TGTGCCAGCAGCGCCTCGGGCGGGCTAGCGGAGGGGCTGTTTTTT. Full variable domain (missing parts from reference TRBV7-3 and TRBJ2-2): GAGVSQTPSNKVTEKGKYVELRCDPISGHTALYWYRQSLGQGPEFLIYFQGTGAADDSGLPNDRFFAVRPEGSVSTLKIQRTERGDSAVYLCASSASGGLAEGLFFGEGSRLTVL.